This T cell receptor beta chain comes out of a study of blood T cell repertoires in COVID-19. TCRdb keeps only in-frame clones here, not all; method: immunoSEQ multiplex PCR. The sample lists 90,000 to 130,000 clones; 70% to 80% were seen once. Trimming took 2 bases from V and 3 from J; bases not matched to a gene: 6. This CDR3 comprises 15 residues. CDR1 is SGHVS, CDR2 FNYEAQ, per germline. The receptor was derived from a woman aged 55-69 years with acute or convalescent COVID-19. This chain links TRBV7-6 with TRBJ2-7, with 8 bases that match TRBD2. The sequenced sample consisted of peripheral blood. CDR3 coding DNA: TGTGCCAGCAGCTTAAATTCGGGGGGGGTCTACGAGCAGTACTTC. It codes for CASSLNSGGVYEQYF.